The 23 T cell receptor beta chains presented below share a single source sample, sequenced in a study of low-dose radiotherapy and immunotherapy resistance in tumors. Time point described: after trial treatment. Regarding treatment: LDRT plus nivolumab, ipilimumab, low-dose cyclophosphamide and aspirin (RACIN trial). Alpha and beta chains were covered, as first-strand cDNA relied on TRAV- and TRBV-specific primers. It was with a constant-region primer and a V-primer adapter that TCRs were amplified over roughly 18 PCR cycles. TCRdb re-called the reads through MiXCR, storing one row per CDR3 protein. The data show 45,000 or so distinct CDR3 sequences, with less than 30% seen just once and around 10% held by the top ten. Sequenced material: PBMCs, taken after low-dose radiotherapy plus immunotherapy. These TCRs come from a male donor with prostate cancer.

This clonotype was seen many times. The chain uses TRBV4-1 and TRBJ2-1; 14 nucleotides line up with TRBD2. Germline CDR1 and CDR2: MGHRA and YSYEKL. With V trimmed by 4 bases and J by 4 bases, 6 bases remained unmatched. The CDR3 runs 17 residues. In nucleotides, the CDR3 is TGCGCCAGCAGCCCGGGACTAGCGGGAGAAAGGTACAATGAGCAGTTCTTC. As protein: CASSPGLAGERYNEQFF.

This clonotype appeared many times. The genes are TRBV5-1 and TRBJ2-7, with TRBD2 matching over 11 bases. Germline V lookup: CDR1 SGHRS, CDR2 YFSETQ. The V and J ends lost 0 bases and 3 bases, in that order; junction bases with no gene match: 5. This CDR3 has 16 amino acids. The chain's CDR3 is CASSLDPGTSGYEQYF. Written as DNA, the CDR3 is TGCGCCAGCAGCTTGGATCCCGGGACTAGCGGCTACGAGCAGTACTTC.

Worth noting for this clonotype: Since a far larger clone is one base different, this is likely a read error. This rearrangement joins TRBV28 to TRBJ2-1, with TRBD2 identical over 7 bases. The CDR3 contains 15 residues. The germline gives CDR1 MDHEN, CDR2 SYDVKM. V lost 6 bases to trimming and J lost 10 bases; unmatched junction nucleotides: 15. The CDR3 region has the DNA TGTGCCAGCAGGCCCCCGCGGGGGACCTCCTACGAGCAGTTCTTC. The encoded protein is CASRPPRGTSYEQFF.

This clonotype was seen repeatedly, ten times or more. The chain is built from TRBV2 and TRBJ2-2, with D possibly being TRBD2 (6 bases). The V end lost 7 bases, the J end lost 7 bases, and 10 bases lay between the germline ends. The germline gives CDR1 SNHLY, CDR2 FYNNEI. The length of the CDR3 is 12 residues. The CDR3 loop is CASTPGVGELFF. The CDR3 coding sequence is TGTGCCAGCACCCCGGGGGTCGGGGAGCTGTTTTTT.

This clonotype came up many times. The rearrangement uses TRBV5-1 and TRBJ2-1, with D possibly matching TRBD2 (6 bases). The CDR3 consists of 14 residues. CDR1 SGHRS and CDR2 YFSETQ come from the germline V gene. The V end was cut by 0 bases, the J end by 7 bases, with 11 bases between. The chain's CDR3 is CASSLGSLANEQFF. As DNA, the CDR3 is TGCGCCAGCAGCTTGGGAAGCCTAGCGAATGAGCAGTTCTTC.

Details on this clonotype: A read error likely explains this, since a far larger clone differs by one base. V gene TRBV5-1 combines with J gene TRBJ2-7; 14 bases map to TRBD2. V was clipped by 4 bases and J by 7 bases; unmatched bases: 10. This CDR3 has 16 amino acids. Per the germline V gene, CDR1 is SGHRS and CDR2 is YFSETQ. The CDR3 DNA reads TGCGCCAGCAGCGGGACTAGCGGGAGCTCCTACAATGAGCAGTACTTC. It translates to CASSGTSGSSYNEQYF.

This clonotype ranks as medium-sized. This chain links TRBV11-2 with TRBJ2-1; no definite D call. The CDR3 runs 14 residues. With 5 bases removed from V and 8 bases from J, the gap between germline ends came to 16 bases. CDR1 is SGHAT and CDR2 is FQNNGV in the germline V gene. CDR3 nucleotides: TGTGCCAGCAGCCTACGGGCCGTCTTCGATGAGCAGTTCTTC. Encoded protein: CASSLRAVFDEQFF.

This clonotype was counted many times. The gene calls are TRBV6-1 and TRBJ1-6; 10 bases agree with TRBD1. In germline, CDR1 is MNHNS, CDR2 SASEGT. This CDR3 spans 15 amino acids. The J segment lost 9 bases and the V segment lost 3 bases, leaving 5 bases of the junction unmatched. CDR3 coding DNA: TGTGCCAGCAGTGAGAGACAGGGGGCGGGTTCACCCCTCCACTTT. Amino acid sequence: CASSERQGAGSPLHF.

This clonotype was seen many times. The chain is built from TRBV12-3 or TRBV12-4 and TRBJ2-3, with no clear D. CDR3 length: 13 residues. Trimming shortened V by 5 bases and J by 1 base, and 7 bases separated the two germline ends. The DNA for the CDR3 is TGTGCCAGCAGTCCGACTGGCACAGATACGCAGTATTTT. Its translation: CASSPTGTDTQYF.

In this sample, this clonotype turned up once. The J gene is TRBJ2-3, the V gene TRBV20-1; 7 bases map to TRBD2. The CDR3 runs to 15 residues. V was pared by 6 bases and J by 0 bases, with 9 bases of the junction left unmatched. Germline lookup yields CDR1 DFQATT and CDR2 SNEGSKA (reference sequence). The chain's CDR3 is CSATRASGSTDTQYF. The CDR3 nucleotides are TGCAGTGCAACCAGGGCTAGCGGTAGCACAGATACGCAGTATTTT.

The chain joins TRBV2 to TRBJ2-7; D not resolved. Per the germline V gene, CDR1 is SNHLY and CDR2 is FYNNEI. Between the trimmed V and J ends, which lost 7 bases and 4 bases, there was a span of 11 bases. This CDR3 comprises 12 residues. CDR3 DNA: TGTGCCAGCACAGAGATTCGGTACGAGCAGTACTTC. Amino acid sequence: CASTEIRYEQYF.

This clonotype showed up many times. This chain links TRBV6-1 with TRBJ1-5, with 7 nucleotides matching TRBD1. Germline trimming cut 2 bases from V and 5 bases from J; bases unmatched to any gene: 24. The germline gives CDR1 MNHNS, CDR2 SASEGT. This CDR3 comprises 21 residues. CDR3: CASSEKTFRGGRGGGDQPQHF. The CDR3 DNA reads as TGTGCCAGCAGTGAAAAGACTTTTCGAGGGGGCCGAGGTGGCGGGGATCAGCCCCAGCATTTT.

As regards this clonotype: With a far larger clone one base away, a read error is the likely cause. The J gene is TRBJ2-7, the V gene TRBV11-2, with 8 bases fitting TRBD2. The V and J ends lost 1 base and 6 bases, in that order; junction bases with no gene match: 2. Germline CDR1 SGHAT, CDR2 FQNNGV. The CDR3 covers 13 residues. The CDR3 DNA sequence: TGTGCCAGCAGCTTAGCCGGGACTAGCGAGCAGTACTTC. It specifies CASSLAGTSEQYF.

This clonotype was recorded at least ten times. The DNA is omitted, as the CDR3 cannot be located on it reliably, and the CDR3 follows TCRdb's listing. This sequence joins TRBV28 and TRBJ1-2; TRBD1 was called by the table and not checked on the DNA. The CDR3 is made up of 15 amino acids, end residues included. CDR1 is MDHEN, CDR2 SYDVKM, per germline. This CDR3 reads CASSPRRAGDYGYTF.

This clonotype was counted many times. This sequence joins TRBV27 and TRBJ1-1, with D unresolved. Germline V lookup: CDR1 MNHEY, CDR2 SMNVEV (reference sequence). There are 11 residues in the CDR3. V lost 3 bases and J 2 bases, leaving 1 base between the germline ends. As DNA, the CDR3 is TGTGCCAGCAGTTTTAACACTGAAGCTTTCTTT. Translated: CASSFNTEAFF.

Worth noting for this clonotype: A far more abundant clone sits one base away, making this likely a read error. The chain joins TRBV7-2 to TRBJ2-7; 7 positions match TRBD1. With 5 bases clipped from V and 7 bases from J, the junction kept 14 bases outside the gene matches. The CDR3 is made up of 15 amino acids. Germline V gene data show CDR1 as SGHTA and CDR2 as FQGNSA. CDR3 loop: CASSQAADRAQEQYF. The DNA of the CDR3 is TGTGCCAGCAGCCAGGCCGCTGACAGGGCGCAAGAGCAGTACTTC.

This clonotype has a count of ten or more. The chain combines TRBV4-1 with TRBJ1-4, with a tentative D call TRBD1 (5 bases). The V gene's germline CDR1 is MGHRA and CDR2 YSYEKL. V was cut by 1 base and J by 12 bases, with 18 bases left in between. This CDR3 comprises 15 residues. The chain's CDR3 is CASSQARVLRMELFF. Here the CDR3 DNA reads TGCGCCAGCAGCCAAGCCAGGGTCCTTCGAATGGAACTGTTTTTT.

V usage is TRBV9 and J usage is TRBJ2-2, with D unclear. This CDR3 comprises 14 residues. Germline CDR1 reads SGDLS; CDR2 reads YYNGEE. The V gene lost 0 bases and the J gene lost 4 bases, with 7 bases spanning the gap. CDR3 residues: CASSVDLTTGELFF. Here the CDR3 DNA reads TGTGCCAGCAGCGTAGATTTGACCACCGGGGAGCTGTTTTTT.

This clonotype came up many times. The chain employs TRBV12-3 or TRBV12-4 and TRBJ1-4, with D possibly being TRBD1 (5 bases). V dropped 6 bases and J dropped 7 bases, with 12 bases sitting between them. This CDR3 is 13 amino acids long. CDR3 sequence reads: CASRQGEAEKLFF. For the CDR3, the DNA is TGTGCCAGCAGGCAGGGCGAGGCTGAAAAACTGTTTTTT.

There are many counts of this clonotype. This rearrangement joins TRBV10-2 to TRBJ2-1; 8 bases fit TRBD2. The germline CDR1 and CDR2 sequences are WSHSY and SAAADI. This CDR3 is built from 16 residues. V lost 2 bases, J lost 8 bases, and 11 bases stayed unmatched. As DNA, the CDR3 is TGCGCCAGCAGTGAGCCTGTGGCGGGAGGAGGACATGAGCAGTTCTTC. This encodes CASSEPVAGGGHEQFF.

Ten or more counts support this clonotype. Here the CDR3 reads CASAPPLERSTDTQYF. The CDR3 DNA reads as TGTGCTAGTGCACCCCCCCTAGAACGTAGCACAGATACGCAGTATTTT. The chain employs TRBV12-5 and TRBJ2-3; D not certain. The germline gives CDR1 LGHNT, CDR2 FRNRAP. Trimming took 7 bases from V and 0 from J, leaving 17 bases between them. The CDR3 is 16 residues long.

There are many counts of this clonotype. The genes are TRBV27 and TRBJ1-2; 11 bases are shared with TRBD1. The CDR3 extends over 15 amino acids. Germline V gene lookup returns CDR1 MNHEY and CDR2 SMNVEV (reference sequence). V was clipped by 1 base and J by 7 bases; unmatched bases: 5. In DNA form, the CDR3 reads TGTGCCAGCAGTTTATTAGGACAGGGGGCGGCTGGCTACACCTTC. Protein sequence: CASSLLGQGAAGYTF.

This clonotype was recorded many times. The V gene is TRBV18, the J gene TRBJ2-7; TRBD2 is a possible D gene (5 bases). The germline gives CDR1 KGHSH, CDR2 LQKENI. The CDR3 spans 17 residues. Trimming pared 3 bases from V and 2 bases from J, leaving 20 bases between. The CDR3 reads CASSPPVGLGSPYEQYF. DNA for the CDR3: TGTGCCAGCTCACCTCCGGTAGGACTGGGATCCCCCTACGAGCAGTACTTC.